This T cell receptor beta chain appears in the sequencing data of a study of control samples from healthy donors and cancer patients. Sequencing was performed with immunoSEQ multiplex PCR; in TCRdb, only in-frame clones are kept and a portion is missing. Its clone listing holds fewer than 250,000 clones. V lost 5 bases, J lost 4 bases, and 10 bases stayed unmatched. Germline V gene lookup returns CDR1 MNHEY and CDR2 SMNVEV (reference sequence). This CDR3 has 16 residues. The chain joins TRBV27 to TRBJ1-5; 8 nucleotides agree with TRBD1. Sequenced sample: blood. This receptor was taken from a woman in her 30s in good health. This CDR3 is CASSPQTGDGNQPQHF. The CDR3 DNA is TGTGCCAGCAGTCCGCAGACAGGGGACGGGAATCAGCCCCAGCATTTT.